This T cell receptor (beta chain) was sequenced in a study of CD8+ T cells in alopecia areata. Sample treatment: oral pan-JAK inhibitor, 5-10 mg twice daily. RNA extraction and reverse transcription yielded cDNA as sequencing template. Measured with immunoSEQ multiplex PCR; TCRdb has only the in-frame clones, and not every one. The sample yields about 120,000 clones, roughly three fifths seen once. Per the germline V gene, CDR1 is SGHVS and CDR2 is FNYEAQ. The V gene lost 7 bases and the J gene lost 7 bases, with 13 bases spanning the gap. The CDR3 is 13 residues long. This sequence was found in a human donor with alopecia areata. V and J are TRBV7-6 and TRBJ1-4; D uncertain. The material was CD8+ T cells sorted from blood, obtained at week 24, from a patient treated with tofacitinib. CDR3 protein: CASTEGEVEKLFF. DNA of the CDR3: TGTGCCAGCACAGAGGGTGAGGTTGAAAAACTGTTTTTT. The variable domain in full, with the rest retrieved from reference TRBV7-6 and TRBJ1-4, is GAGVSQSPRYKVTKRGQDVALRCDPISGHVSLYWYRQALGQGPEFLTYFNYEAQQDKSGLPNDRFSAERPEGSISTLTIQRTEQRDSAMYRCASTEGEVEKLFFGSGTQLSVL.